One and the same sample provided the 32 T cell receptor beta chains below, sequenced in a study of blood T cell repertoires in COVID-19. The table came from immunoSEQ multiplex PCR; TCRdb's copy has only in-frame clones and leaves some out. The profile shows roughly 160,000 clones, 84% of them singletons. Sequenced: peripheral blood. These receptor sequences come from an elderly woman with COVID-19, enrolled during active disease.

The CDR3 protein is CASSQVGRDSPLHF. In DNA, the CDR3 is TGTGCCAGCAGCCAAGTGGGCAGGGATTCACCCCTCCACTTT. The V gene is TRBV3-1 (or the pseudogene TRBV3-2), the J gene TRBJ1-6, with D tentatively TRBD1 (5 bases). Germline V CDR1 and CDR2: LGHDT, YNNKEL (reference sequence). The V gene lost 1 base and the J gene lost 8 bases, with 9 bases spanning the gap. This CDR3 is 14 amino acids long.

This chain uses TRBV30 with TRBJ1-2; D possibly corresponds to TRBD1 (6 bases). The CDR3 loop spans 11 amino acids. Between the trimmed V and J ends, which lost 3 bases and 8 bases, there was a span of 10 bases. Germline V lookup: CDR1 GTSNPN, CDR2 SVGIG (reference sequence). The CDR3 nucleotides are TGTGCCTGGAGCCGGGACAACGGCTACACCTTC. Its translation: CAWSRDNGYTF.

The chain is built from TRBV7-2 and TRBJ2-3; the match to TRBD2 covers 8 bases. There are 16 residues in the CDR3. V shed 0 bases and J 2 bases; nucleotides not matched to a gene: 4. Germline V gene lookup returns CDR1 SGHTA and CDR2 FQGNSA. Here the CDR3 reads CASSLAGLDLTDTQYF. The CDR3, as DNA: TGTGCCAGCAGCTTAGCGGGACTAGACCTCACAGATACGCAGTATTTT.

The V and J genes are TRBV23-1 and TRBJ2-1, with 15 bases matching TRBD2. Being an ORF, TRBV23-1 has a function that is uncertain. The CDR3 loop spans 19 amino acids. V shed 2 bases and J 7 bases; nucleotides not matched to a gene: 12. The CDR3 coding sequence is TGCGCCAGCAGTCAAGGGTCCCGGACTAGCGGGAGGGCCGGGAATGAGCAGTTCTTC. Translated: CASSQGSRTSGRAGNEQFF.

The V gene is TRBV10-3, the J gene TRBJ2-7; 7 bases line up with TRBD2. CDR3 length equals 14 residues. Unmatched junction bases numbered 7, after V lost 4 bases and J lost 4 bases. CDR1 and CDR2 (germline): ENHRY, SYGVKD. The CDR3 region is CAISGRAGSYEQYF. The CDR3 DNA reads TGTGCCATCAGTGGGAGAGCGGGAAGTTACGAGCAGTACTTC.

The rearrangement uses TRBV7-2 and TRBJ2-7, with 9 bases lining up with TRBD2. The CDR3 extends over 14 amino acids. The V gene's germline CDR1 is SGHTA and CDR2 FQGNSA. V shed 3 bases and J 3 bases; nucleotides not matched to a gene: 3. The CDR3 nucleotides are TGTGCCAGCAGCTTTCAGCGGGGGGTCTACGAGCAGTACTTC. Translating it yields CASSFQRGVYEQYF.

The rearrangement uses TRBV27 and TRBJ2-2; 10 bases match TRBD2. This CDR3 comprises 15 residues. CDR1 is MNHEY, CDR2 SMNVEV, per germline (reference sequence). Trimming at V came to 3 bases and at J to 5 bases, leaving 3 bases not matched to a gene. In DNA form, the CDR3 reads TGTGCCAGCAGTTTTATAGCGGGAGGAACCGGGGAGCTGTTTTTT. Translated, it gives CASSFIAGGTGELFF.

The chain links TRBV4-3 to TRBJ1-4; D perhaps matches TRBD1 (5 bases). This CDR3 has 15 residues. Trimming took 2 bases from V and 3 from J, leaving 10 bases between them. Germline V gene lookup returns CDR1 LGHNA and CDR2 YSLEER. CDR3 protein: CASSQSGGANEKLFF. The CDR3 DNA reads as TGCGCCAGCAGCCAATCCGGGGGGGCTAATGAAAAACTGTTTTTT.

The chain links TRBV5-1 to TRBJ2-1; TRBD2 matches 7 bases. CDR1 is SGHRS, CDR2 YFSETQ, per germline. This CDR3 is 15 amino acids long. The ends lost 4 bases at V and 4 bases at J; junction bases unmatched: 8. The CDR3 DNA follows: TGCGCCAGCAGCCCGGGGCTAGCGGAATACAATGAGCAGTTCTTC. Protein sequence: CASSPGLAEYNEQFF.

The rearrangement links TRBV7-2 to TRBJ2-1; 9 bases map to TRBD1. The junction had 8 bases not matched to a gene; V was cut back by 4 bases and J by 7 bases. CDR1 is SGHTA, CDR2 FQGNSA, per germline. The CDR3 covers 15 residues. The chain's CDR3 is CASSWPGQGKNEQFF. Written as DNA, the CDR3 is TGTGCCAGCAGCTGGCCGGGACAGGGAAAAAATGAGCAGTTCTTC.

This clone came up once. CDR3 protein: CASRFIGVMNTEAFF. The CDR3 DNA is TGTGCCAGCAGATTCATCGGGGTCATGAACACTGAAGCTTTCTTT. The gene calls are TRBV19 and TRBJ1-1, with D unresolved. V shed 9 bases and J shed 0 bases, with 17 bases lying between them. The CDR3 is made up of 15 amino acids. CDR1 is LNHDA, CDR2 SQIVND, per germline (reference sequence).

This chain connects TRBV5-1 to TRBJ2-3; 11 positions agree with TRBD1. CDR3 length: 16 residues. V was pared by 4 bases and J by 4 bases, with 8 bases of the junction left unmatched. Germline loops: CDR1 SGHRS, CDR2 YFSETQ. CDR3 sequence reads: CASSTGWTGGPDTQYF. CDR3 coding DNA: TGCGCCAGCAGCACTGGCTGGACAGGGGGCCCAGATACGCAGTATTTT. The variable domain in full, with the rest retrieved from reference TRBV5-1 and TRBJ2-3, is KAGVTQTPRYLIKTRGQQVTLSCSPISGHRSVSWYQQTPGQGLQFLFEYFSETQRNKGNFPGRFSGRQFSNSRSEMNVSTLELGDSALYLCASSTGWTGGPDTQYFGPGTRLTVL.

V gene TRBV3-1 (or the pseudogene TRBV3-2) combines with J gene TRBJ2-7, with TRBD1 as a possible D gene (6 bases). With 2 bases removed from V and 5 bases from J, the gap between germline ends came to 13 bases. This CDR3 contains 14 residues. Germline V CDR1 and CDR2: LGHDT, YNNKEL (reference sequence). CDR3: CASSQTGISHEQYF. The CDR3 DNA follows: TGTGCCAGCAGCCAAACAGGGATTTCGCACGAGCAGTACTTC.

This clone was recorded only once. This chain connects TRBV2 to TRBJ1-5; TRBD1 agrees at 8 bases. Germline CDR1 is SNHLY and CDR2 is FYNNEI. This CDR3 region has 14 residues. V dropped 6 bases and J dropped 1; count of bases not matched to a gene: 2. CDR3 protein: CASRTGVSNQPQHF. The CDR3 nucleotides are TGTGCCAGCAGGACAGGGGTAAGCAATCAGCCCCAGCATTTT.

CDR3 bases: TGTGCCAGCAGCCTACGCCTAGGCGACAATGAGCAGTTCTTC. Its protein is CASSLRLGDNEQFF. The chain couples TRBV4-2 to TRBJ2-1; unclear D gene. Germline CDR1 is LGHNA and CDR2 is YNFKEQ. The CDR3 is 14 residues long. The V end lost 4 bases, the J end lost 5 bases, and 12 bases lay between the germline ends.

The rearrangement links TRBV6-5 to TRBJ2-7; 7 nucleotides align to TRBD2. There are 13 residues in the CDR3. Germline CDR1 and CDR2: MNHEY and SVGAGI. The J segment lost 3 bases and the V segment lost 8 bases, leaving 7 bases of the junction unmatched. This CDR3 is CASGLAGVYEQYF. The CDR3 bases are TGTGCCAGCGGCCTGGCGGGAGTCTACGAGCAGTACTTC.

As to this clone: The sample carries other DNA sequences with the same CDR3. The rearrangement links TRBV9 to TRBJ2-5; D is uncertain. This CDR3 spans 13 amino acids. Trimming removed 1 base from V and 2 bases from J, with 6 bases in between. Germline-derived CDR1 and CDR2 are SGDLS and YYNGEE. DNA of the CDR3: TGTGCCAGCAGCGTATCTGTACAAGAGACCCAGTACTTC. Its protein product is CASSVSVQETQYF.

The rearrangement links TRBV28 to TRBJ2-7, with 11 nucleotides matching TRBD2. The CDR3 covers 14 residues. The germline gives CDR1 MDHEN, CDR2 SYDVKM. J gave up 2 bases and V 6 bases, and 3 bases lay outside the gene matches. Here the CDR3 DNA reads TGTGCCAGCAGCGTAGCGGGAGGGCCCTACGAGCAGTACTTC. Its protein is CASSVAGGPYEQYF.

This chain connects TRBV10-3 to TRBJ1-2, with 7 bases aligning to TRBD1. Trimming at V came to 5 bases and at J to 2 bases, leaving 11 bases not matched to a gene. This CDR3 has 16 residues. Germline V CDR1 and CDR2: ENHRY, SYGVKD. The CDR3 loop reads CAISHQRMGQNYGYTF. The CDR3 nucleotides are TGTGCCATCAGTCACCAGCGTATGGGACAGAACTATGGCTACACCTTC.

V gene TRBV21-1 combines with J gene TRBJ1-1. TRBV21-1 corresponds to a pseudogene. The CDR3 is 15 residues long. This chain's CDR3 is CASSKDPDLNTEAFF. CDR3 DNA sequence: TGTGCCAGCAGCAAAGACCCGGACTTGAACACTGAAGCTTTCTTT.

The rearrangement links TRBV3-1 (or the pseudogene TRBV3-2) to TRBJ2-7; D perhaps matches TRBD2 (5 bases). The V end was cut by 0 bases, the J end by 2 bases, with 8 bases between. CDR1 is LGHDT and CDR2 is YNNKEL in the germline V gene (reference sequence). CDR3 length: 14 residues. The CDR3 nucleotides are TGTGCCAGCAGCCAAGATCCGGGGACCTACGAGCAGTACTTC. The encoded protein is CASSQDPGTYEQYF.

This clone was seen just once. V usage is TRBV7-3 and J usage is TRBJ2-1, with 7 bases fitting TRBD2. The CDR3 is made up of 15 amino acids. V shed 3 bases and J 8 bases; nucleotides not matched to a gene: 10. Germline CDR1 is SGHTA and CDR2 is FQGTGA. CDR3 loop: CASSLGLADFDEQFF. CDR3 DNA sequence: TGTGCCAGCAGCTTGGGGCTAGCGGATTTTGATGAGCAGTTCTTC.

V gene TRBV2 combines with J gene TRBJ2-7; the match to TRBD1 covers 7 bases. The CDR3 is 13 residues long. Germline V lookup: CDR1 SNHLY, CDR2 FYNNEI. The J segment lost 0 bases and the V segment lost 6 bases, leaving 2 bases of the junction unmatched. The CDR3 loop is CASRGGASYEQYF. DNA for the CDR3: TGTGCCAGCAGAGGGGGCGCCTCCTACGAGCAGTACTTC.

The chain recombines TRBV7-3 with TRBJ1-1, with 7 bases that match TRBD1. J gave up 1 base and V 1 base, and 12 bases lay outside the gene matches. The CDR3 is 18 amino acids. CDR1 is SGHTA, CDR2 FQGTGA, per germline. CDR3 sequence: CASSLRGDSGRGNTEAFF. CDR3 sequence (DNA): TGTGCCAGCAGCTTAAGAGGGGACAGCGGTCGGGGGAACACTGAAGCTTTCTTT.

J is TRBJ2-3 and V is TRBV15, with 7 bases lining up with TRBD1. Germline V gene data show CDR1 as LNHNV and CDR2 as YYDKDF (reference sequence). After removal of 8 bases from V and 1 base from J, the junction contained 9 bases not matched to a gene. This CDR3 is 15 amino acids long. The CDR3 sequence is CATLHRGSGTDTQYF. CDR3 DNA: TGTGCCACCCTACACAGGGGTTCTGGCACAGATACGCAGTATTTT.

This rearrangement joins TRBV7-2 to TRBJ1-1; 8 positions agree with TRBD1. The V gene's germline CDR1 is SGHTA and CDR2 FQGNSA. The CDR3 has 15 amino acids. The J segment lost 1 base and the V segment lost 5 bases, leaving 6 bases of the junction unmatched. The CDR3 bases are TGTGCCAGCAGCGGGCAGGGGGCGACGAACACTGAAGCTTTCTTT. As protein: CASSGQGATNTEAFF.

This chain uses TRBV20-1 with TRBJ1-6; D is possibly TRBD1 (5 bases). There are 15 residues in the CDR3. Germline loops: CDR1 DFQATT, CDR2 SNEGSKA (reference sequence). Trimming left V 3 bases short and J 0 bases short, with 9 bases between. The CDR3 DNA is TGCAGTGCTAGTGGGGGGGTCTCCTATAATTCACCCCTCCACTTT. It translates to CSASGGVSYNSPLHF.

The rearrangement uses TRBV10-3 and TRBJ2-3; D is possibly TRBD2 (6 bases). CDR3 length: 16 residues. From germline, CDR1 is ENHRY and CDR2 SYGVKD. V shed 3 bases and J shed 1 base, with 14 bases lying between them. CDR3 sequence: CAISDRHRGGTDTQYF. DNA for the CDR3: TGTGCCATCAGTGACAGACACCGCGGGGGCACAGATACGCAGTATTTT.

V usage is TRBV6-5 and J usage is TRBJ1-5; D is undetermined. Germline CDR1 reads MNHEY; CDR2 reads SVGAGI. This CDR3 comprises 14 residues. V was shortened by 6 bases and J by 1 base, with 10 bases between the two germline ends. CDR3 amino acids: CASSHSPSNQPQHF. For the CDR3, the DNA is TGTGCCAGCAGCCACAGCCCCAGCAATCAGCCCCAGCATTTT.

The count of this clone is one. The V call is TRBV30, the J call TRBJ2-7; TRBD1 agrees at 9 bases. This CDR3 is 18 amino acids long. Germline V gene sequence: CDR1 GTSNPN, CDR2 SVGIG (reference sequence). V trimming: 3 bases; J trimming: 2 bases; junction bases outside the gene matches: 17. This CDR3 reads CAWRTPGTGNILPYEQYF. The CDR3 DNA follows: TGTGCCTGGAGGACCCCCGGGACAGGGAACATATTACCCTACGAGCAGTACTTC. Based on the CDR3 plus reference TRBV30 and TRBJ2-7, the full variable domain is SQTIHQWPATLVQPVGSPLSLECTVEGTSNPNLYWYRQAAGRGLQLLFYSVGIGQISSEVPQNLSASRPQDRQFILSSKKLLLSDSGFYLCAWRTPGTGNILPYEQYFGPGTRLTVT.

The chain couples TRBV18 to TRBJ1-1, with D possibly matching TRBD1 (5 bases). Germline values: CDR1 KGHSH, CDR2 LQKENI. The CDR3 has 17 amino acids. Trimming removed 0 bases from V and 0 bases from J, with 14 bases in between. DNA for the CDR3: TGTGCCAGCTCACCACCGTACGGGGGACTCATGAACACTGAAGCTTTCTTT. Translating gives CASSPPYGGLMNTEAFF.

The chain joins TRBV30 to TRBJ1-5; no definite D call. There are 13 residues in the CDR3. The germline V gene has CDR1 GTSNPN and CDR2 SVGIG (reference sequence). V was shortened by 0 bases and J by 2 bases, with 5 bases between the two germline ends. This CDR3 is CAWSVQGNQPQHF. In nucleotides, the CDR3 is TGTGCCTGGAGTGTTCAGGGCAATCAGCCCCAGCATTTT.